This is a list of T cell receptor beta chains from one sample in a study of T cells in Graves' hyperthyroidism and ophthalmopathy. Each CDR3 protein gets one entry after TCRdb re-called the multiplex PCR reads with MiXCR. The sample has around 560,000 distinct CDR3 sequences; approximately 16% are singletons. The source material was blood. These receptors were collected from a woman younger than 30 with Graves' hyperthyroidism. CDR3s include the opening cysteine and the closing phenylalanine or tryptophan. A D gene is named only where the DNA matches it firmly. Expanded clones get a size class; other rows say once, few or many, or leave the size out.

v_gene	abundance	d_gene	len	j_gene	CDR3nt	CDR3aa
TRBV2	many	.	13	TRBJ2-7	TGTGCCGGAAGCCACGACTCCGGCAGGGAGCAGTACTTC	CAGSHDSGREQYF
TRBV20-1	.	TRBD2	14	TRBJ2-1	TGCAGTGCTCCAGCGGGGGGCCCCTTCCGGGAGCAGTTCTTC	CSAPAGGPFREQFF
TRBV20-1	few	.	15	TRBJ2-2	TGCAGTGCTAGAATCAAGGCTTGGTTCCCCGGGGAGCTGTTTTTT	CSARIKAWFPGELFF
TRBV7-9	.	.	16	TRBJ2-1	TGTGCCAGCAGCGCTCCCGGGGTTTTCCAATCCAATGAGCAGTTCTTC	CASSAPGVFQSNEQFF
TRBV18	many	.	13	TRBJ1-1	TGTGCCAGCTCACCCTCCCAGAACACTGAAGCTTTCTTT	CASSPSQNTEAFF
TRBV5-1	many	.	15	TRBJ2-2	TGCGCCAGCAGCTTGAGCGTTTCGAACACCGGGGAGCTGTTTTTT	CASSLSVSNTGELFF
TRBV4-1	.	.	16	TRBJ2-5	TGCGCCAGCAGCCAAGCCGGGACAAGGAGCCAAGAGACCCAGTACTTC	CASSQAGTRSQETQYF
TRBV20-1	many	.	15	TRBJ1-1	TGCAGTGCTAAAACGAAGACCGGGCCCTCTTATGAAGCTTTCTTT	CSAKTKTGPSYEAFF
TRBV7-2	.	TRBD1	21	TRBJ1-5	TGTGCCAGCAGCCAAGATCGGGGTCCCACAGGGGGCTTTACTCTAGATCAGCCCCAGCATTTT	CASSQDRGPTGGFTLDQPQHF
TRBV3-1	many	.	12	TRBJ2-7	TGTGCCAGCAGCCAAGGGGGCTACGAGCAGTACTTC	CASSQGGYEQYF
TRBV7-2	many	TRBD2	16	TRBJ2-7	TGTGCCAGCAGCCCGGGGGGAGCGGGGGGCACCTACGAGCAGTACTTC	CASSPGGAGGTYEQYF